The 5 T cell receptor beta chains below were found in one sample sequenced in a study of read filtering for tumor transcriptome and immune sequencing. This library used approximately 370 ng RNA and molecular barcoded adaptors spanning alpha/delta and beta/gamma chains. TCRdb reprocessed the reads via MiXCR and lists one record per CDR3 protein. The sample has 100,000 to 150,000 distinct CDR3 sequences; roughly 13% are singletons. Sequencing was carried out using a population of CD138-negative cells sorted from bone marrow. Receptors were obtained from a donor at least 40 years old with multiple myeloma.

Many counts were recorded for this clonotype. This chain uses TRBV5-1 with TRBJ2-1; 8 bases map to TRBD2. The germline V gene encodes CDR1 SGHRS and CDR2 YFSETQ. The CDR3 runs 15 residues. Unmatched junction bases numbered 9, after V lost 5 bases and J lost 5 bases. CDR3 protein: CASSHTSGDNNEQFF. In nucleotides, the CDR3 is TGCGCCAGCAGTCACACTAGCGGAGATAACAATGAGCAGTTCTTC.

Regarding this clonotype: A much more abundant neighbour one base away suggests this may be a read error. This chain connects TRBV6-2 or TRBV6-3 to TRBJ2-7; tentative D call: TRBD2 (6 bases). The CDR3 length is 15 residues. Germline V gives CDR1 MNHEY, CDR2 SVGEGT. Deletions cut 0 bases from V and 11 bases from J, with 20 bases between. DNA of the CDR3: TGTGCCAGCAGTTACTCTTCCATCCTAGCGTGGGAGAAGTACTTC. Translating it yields CASSYSSILAWEKYF.

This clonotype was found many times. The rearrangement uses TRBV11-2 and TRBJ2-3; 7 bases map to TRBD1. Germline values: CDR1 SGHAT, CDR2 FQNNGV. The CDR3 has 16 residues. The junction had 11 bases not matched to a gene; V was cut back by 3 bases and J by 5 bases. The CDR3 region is CASSFGILTGEDTQYF. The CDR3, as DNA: TGTGCCAGCAGCTTTGGGATCCTCACAGGGGAAGATACGCAGTATTTT.

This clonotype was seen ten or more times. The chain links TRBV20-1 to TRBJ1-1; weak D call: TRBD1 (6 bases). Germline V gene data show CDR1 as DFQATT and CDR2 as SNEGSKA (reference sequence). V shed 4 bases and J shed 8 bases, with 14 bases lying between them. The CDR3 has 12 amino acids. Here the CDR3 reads CSATQGHREAFF. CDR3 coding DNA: TGCAGTGCTACTCAGGGGCACCGCGAAGCTTTCTTT.

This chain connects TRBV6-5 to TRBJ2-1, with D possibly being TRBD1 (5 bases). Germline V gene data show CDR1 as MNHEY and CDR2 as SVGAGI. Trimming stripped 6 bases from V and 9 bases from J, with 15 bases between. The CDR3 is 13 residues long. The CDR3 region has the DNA TGTGCCAGCAGAGGGGAAAGGCGATCTGAGCAGTTCTTC. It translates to CASRGERRSEQFF.